This T cell receptor (beta chain) was sequenced in a study of intratumoral heterogeneity in liver cancer. About the full investigation: Across the full approximately 15-patient cohort, most patients were male and a median age of approximately 60 years was recorded. The study combined RNA-seq, DNA sequencing, TCR-seq and SNP array data from multiple regions of hepatocellular carcinoma specimens to study intratumor heterogeneity. Of the roughly 70 multiregional samples collected from around 15 HCC patients in the overall cohort, 45 to 55 were tumoral regions and some 20 were adjacent nontumoral regions. The investigation overall reported the following: Tumor region a in each sequenced patient had significantly more unique T-cell clonal expansions than region b. Limitations acknowledged by the authors included a relatively low number of patients and under-sampled representation of tumor-infiltrating lymphocytes. Within each of the two sequenced patients, overall T cell clonality showed no significant difference between tumor regions. RNA-seq-based estimates of regional differences in tumor-infiltrating lymphocyte burden were reportedly confirmed by TCR sequencing.

The H label marked samples taken from distinct, geographically separated regions of the hepatocellular carcinoma nodule. All patients had early-stage hepatocellular carcinoma and received no therapy before surgical resection. The sampled areas showed no macroscopic signs of necrosis or hemorrhage. In two patients, TCR sequencing (ImmunoSeq) was performed on multiple regions. Frozen tissue samples from resection were taken at least 1 cm away from one another. Genomic DNA was isolated from bulk tissue with the DNeasy blood and tissue kit. A word on this clone: Its antigen is currently not known. No per-base quality is available; no much larger clone lies one base away.

Spanning cysteine to phenylalanine, the CDR3 consists of 15 amino acids. Only the CDR3 region is kept as DNA, spanning 45 bases read in frame from base 1. V trim: 7 bases; J trim: 7 bases; unmatched bases: 11. In the germline V gene, CDR1 corresponds to ENHRY and CDR2 to SYGVKD. TCR beta chain CDR3 regions were sequenced from genomic DNA using the immunoSEQ assay. Primers annealing to V and J segments amplified rearranged VDJ segments. Processing in the source paper ran as follows. Clonality and richness metrics were computed with the ImmunoSeq Analyzer software. Clones with differential abundance between regions were identified with Fisher's exact test combined with a beta-binomial method for additional stringency. As stored in TCRdb, this immuneACCESS dataset retains in-frame rearrangements with V and J assigned. A fraction of the clones does not appear; measured against another copy, unresolved V genes explain less than half of the discrepancy, and the remainder lacks a known reason. D and trimming come from the DNA, and the V and J calls and clone size come from that table. Within this sample are about 2,800 clones, with 71% of them counted one time only. Jointly, the top ten make up less than 55% of the sample.

The specimen comprised tumor tissue, sampled before any cancer treatment. This clonotype was sampled from a woman in her sixties or seventies with hepatocellular carcinoma. The V and J segments used are TRBV10-3 and TRBJ2-1; 9 middle bases align to TRBD2. The encoded CDR3 is CAITPRREGGNEQFF. The nucleotides are TGTGCCATCACCCCTCGGCGGGAGGGAGGGAATGAGCAGTTCTTC.